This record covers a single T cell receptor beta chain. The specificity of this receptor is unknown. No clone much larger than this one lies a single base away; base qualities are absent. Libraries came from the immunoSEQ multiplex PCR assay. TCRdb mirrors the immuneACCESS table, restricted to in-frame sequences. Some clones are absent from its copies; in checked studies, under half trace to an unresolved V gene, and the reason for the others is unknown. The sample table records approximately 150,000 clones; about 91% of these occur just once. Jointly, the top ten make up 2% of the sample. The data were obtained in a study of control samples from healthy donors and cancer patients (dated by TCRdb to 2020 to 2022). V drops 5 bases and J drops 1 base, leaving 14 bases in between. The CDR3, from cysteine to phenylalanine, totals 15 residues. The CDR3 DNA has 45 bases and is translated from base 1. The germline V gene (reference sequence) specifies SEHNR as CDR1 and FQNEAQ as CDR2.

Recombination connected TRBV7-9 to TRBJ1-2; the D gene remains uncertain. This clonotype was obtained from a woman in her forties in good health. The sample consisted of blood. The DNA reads TGTGCCAGCAGCGAACCTTTGCCGCATAACTATGGCTACACCTTC. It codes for CASSEPLPHNYGYTF.